This T cell receptor (beta chain) was obtained from a study of blood T cell repertoires in COVID-19 (dated by TCRdb to the early 2020s). Describing the broader study: Samples covering the acute and convalescent phases of COVID-19 were provided by collaborators in the United States, Italy and Spain. The material from the prospective study consisted of cDNA or gDNA derived from T cells, B-cell-depleted T cells, or PBMCs. Deeply sampled blood TCRbeta repertoires from subjects exposed to, actively infected with, or recovered from COVID-19 were included in the dataset. The repertoires were made available in a free public database intended to serve as a resource for research on the immune response to SARS-CoV-2. The samples were drawn from the first 160 participants of the ongoing ImmuneRACE study and from some 1,300 subjects provided by 6 global collaborators. A de-identified subject ID, COVID-19 status, age in years and sex were almost always included in the sample metadata. HLA class I and class II types, where available, came from metadata supplied by the sample provider rather than from assay-based typing.

The cysteine opens and the phenylalanine closes a CDR3 of 14 amino acids. The kept DNA is CDR3 alone, 42 bases in frame from the first base. Trimming costs V 6 bases and J 0 bases, and their ends lie 9 bases apart. Looking up the germline V gene yields CDR1 MNHEY and CDR2 SVGAGI. Collaborating institutions collected whole blood in K2EDTA tubes following their own protocols. For TCRbeta analysis, collaborators shipped samples as frozen whole blood, isolated PBMCs, or DNA extracted from either of those sample types. The research as a whole found: Clinical and demographic metadata were provided uncurated, with the amount varying by source and participant.

TCRbeta CDR3 regions were amplified from genomic DNA by means of the immunoSEQ Assay, a bias-controlled multiplex PCR. Per the original workflow: The number of nucleated cells in each sample was estimated by amplification of reference gene primers within the assay. Sequence reads were collapsed and filtered to measure the absolute abundance of every unique TCRbeta CDR3 rearrangement. For each sample, productive Simpson clonality was calculated as the square root of Simpson's diversity index over productive rearrangements. TCRdb provides this immuneACCESS table in a form limited to in-frame rearrangements. Some clones are lacking; in checked studies, under half of them reflect an unresolved V gene, and why the rest are absent is not known. V and J calls and clone size are copied from that table; D and trimming were computed from the DNA. Present in this sample are about 81,000 clones, roughly 91% of which were seen just once. Jointly, the top ten make up 1.9% of the sample.

A note on this clone: This receptor's antigen is unknown. No much larger clonotype is one base removed from it; base qualities were not supplied.

Here the chain combines TRBV6-5 and TRBJ1-3; TRBD1 is a weak D gene call, 6 bases matching. The receptor's source is a woman aged 45-65 years in a cohort sampled during active COVID-19. The source material was peripheral blood. The CDR3 sequence is CASRSGASGNTIYF. The DNA sequence is given as TGTGCCAGCAGATCAGGGGCCTCTGGAAACACCATATATTTT.